This TCR beta chain was retrieved from a study of blood T cell repertoires in COVID-19 (dated by TCRdb to 2020 to 2022). Study-wide context: Collaborator samples came from the United States, Italy and Spain and covered acute and convalescent phases of COVID-19. The material from the prospective study consisted of cDNA or gDNA derived from T cells, B-cell-depleted T cells, or PBMCs. Subjects who had been exposed to COVID-19, were actively infected with it, or had recovered from it provided the deeply sampled blood TCRbeta repertoires that made up the dataset. A freely available public database, intended as a resource for researchers studying the immune response to SARS-CoV-2, is where the repertoires were released. The samples were drawn from the first 160 participants of the ongoing ImmuneRACE study and from under 1,500 subjects provided by 6 global collaborators. Nearly every sample came with metadata listing a de-identified subject ID, COVID-19 status, age in years and sex. Where HLA class I and class II types were available, the types were taken from metadata supplied by the sample provider, not from assay-based typing. On the study overall, not on this receptor specifically: Clinical and demographic metadata were provided uncurated, with the amount varying by source and participant.

There are 15 amino acids in the CDR3, from cysteine to phenylalanine inclusive. The DNA shown is the 45-base CDR3, in frame from base 1. The germline V gene (reference sequence) supplies CDR1 LNHDA and CDR2 SQIVND. Trimmed from V: 5 bases; trimmed from J: 5 bases; junction bases lacking a gene match: 6. TCRbeta CDR3 regions were amplified from genomic DNA using the immunoSEQ Assay, a bias-controlled multiplex PCR. The authors processed their data as follows. Nucleated cell counts per sample were estimated from amplification of reference gene primers within the assay. To quantify the absolute abundance of each unique TCRbeta CDR3 rearrangement, sequence reads were collapsed and filtered. Productive Simpson clonality was computed per sample as the square root of Simpson's diversity index over productive rearrangements. TCRdb mirrors the immuneACCESS table, restricted to in-frame sequences. Some clones are absent from its copies; in checked studies, under half trace to an unresolved V gene, and the reason for the others is unknown. The V and J calls and clone size come from that table; D and trimming were worked out from the DNA. Across this sample there are over 200,000 clones, with approximately 90% seen only once. Around 1.3% of the sample belongs to the ten largest clones.

Participants in the prospective study were enrolled through a virtual design, were aged about 18 to 100 years, and lived in under 25 United States geographic areas. Cohort assignment in the prospective study relied on participant-reported clinical history from a screening survey and a study questionnaire. In the prospective study, mobile phlebotomists collected whole blood, serum and a nasopharyngeal or oropharyngeal swab from each participant. Additional blood draws and questionnaires over an approximately 2-month period could optionally be provided by prospective study participants. Before DNA extraction, prospective study blood samples were shipped either frozen or at room temperature. Notes on this clone: Its antigen has not been determined. Per-base qualities were not stored, and no clone one base away is much larger.

This receptor was taken from a human donor in a cohort exposed to, infected with or recovered from COVID-19 (not recorded which). The donor label of this sample is uncertain. Input material: PBMCs or T cells enriched from blood (not recorded which). The chain employs TRBV19 and TRBJ2-5, and TRBD1 matches 12 of the central bases. The nucleotide sequence reads as follows: TGTGCCAGTAGTGCGTGGGACAGGGGGCATGAGACCCAGTACTTC. Translation gives CASSAWDRGHETQYF.